Below, 18 T cell receptor beta chains from the same sample are listed, as sequenced in a study of cytomegalovirus exposure and HLA in healthy donors. Sequenced by immunoSEQ multiplex PCR; TCRdb stores in-frame clones only, minus some. The data contain 120,000 to 150,000 clones, around 84% of them seen just once; the ten biggest clones take up approximately 8.7%. Sample: PBMCs. The receptor set was obtained from a man younger than 30 in good health and CMV-seropositive.

The chain carries TRBV29-1 and TRBJ2-7; 11 nucleotides line up with TRBD1. This CDR3 has 14 residues. J gave up 1 base and V 7 bases, and 6 bases lay outside the gene matches. In germline, CDR1 is SQVTM, CDR2 ANQGSEA. CDR3 DNA sequence: TGCAGCGGGTCCGGGACAGGGGGTTCCTACGAGCAGTACTTC. Translating it yields CSGSGTGGSYEQYF.

The rearrangement links TRBV28 to TRBJ2-1; 10 bases are a match to TRBD2. CDR1 MDHEN and CDR2 SYDVKM come from the germline V gene. This CDR3 has 15 residues. The V segment lost 4 bases and the J segment 6 bases; nucleotides outside the gene matches: 6. CDR3 coding DNA: TGTGCCAGCAGTTCCGATAGCGGGAGGCGCAATGAGCAGTTCTTC. Translated, it gives CASSSDSGRRNEQFF. Together with reference TRBV28 and TRBJ2-1, the CDR3 gives the full variable domain: DVKVTQSSRYLVKRTGEKVFLECVQDMDHENMFWYRQDPGLGLRLIYFSYDVKMKEKGDIPEGYSVSREKKERFSLILESASTNQTSMYLCASSSDSGRRNEQFFGPGTRLTVL.

This rearrangement joins TRBV2 to TRBJ1-2, with D tentatively TRBD1 (5 bases). CDR3 length: 13 amino acids. Germline assignment: CDR1 SNHLY and CDR2 FYNNEI. Trimming pared 4 bases from V and 8 bases from J, leaving 14 bases between. CDR3 protein: CASSVRVLNGYTF. CDR3 sequence (DNA): TGTGCCAGCAGTGTCAGGGTTTTAAACGGCTACACCTTC.

This chain links TRBV6-1 with TRBJ2-7; 8 nucleotides align to TRBD2. V shed 3 bases, J shed 2 bases, and the junction held 6 bases outside the gene matches. The CDR3 extends over 15 amino acids. The V gene's germline CDR1 is MNHNS and CDR2 SASEGT. CDR3 nucleotide sequence: TGTGCCAGCAGTGATCCAGCGGGGGCGACCTACGAGCAGTACTTC. Amino acids: CASSDPAGATYEQYF.

The V call is TRBV1, the J call TRBJ2-2; TRBD2 reflects the table's D call only, with no check against the DNA. TRBV1 is designated a pseudogene. CDR3 length equals 20 residues. The CDR3 bases are TGCACCAGCAGCCAAGAGAAAACTGGGCTAGCGGGCGGGAACACCGGGGAGCTGTTTTTT. Translated: CTSSQEKTGLAGGNTGELFF.

This chain connects TRBV5-1 to TRBJ2-5; D possibly corresponds to TRBD2 (5 bases). Germline V lookup: CDR1 SGHRS, CDR2 YFSETQ. The CDR3 covers 16 residues. Deletions cut 0 bases from V and 2 bases from J, with 14 bases between. The CDR3: CASSLGQGGPQETQYF. Here the CDR3 DNA reads TGCGCCAGCAGCTTGGGGCAAGGAGGTCCTCAAGAGACCCAGTACTTC.

This rearrangement joins TRBV6-1 to TRBJ1-3; D gene uncertain. The V gene's germline CDR1 is MNHNS and CDR2 SASEGT. The CDR3 consists of 14 residues. Trimming cost V 6 bases and J 0 bases, with 9 bases left between them. The CDR3 spells CASSLRVSGNTIYF. CDR3 DNA: TGTGCCAGCAGCCTGAGGGTCTCTGGAAACACCATATATTTT.

The rearrangement links TRBV11-2 to TRBJ2-5; 8 bases align to TRBD1. V dropped 5 bases and J dropped 4; count of bases not matched to a gene: 6. The germline CDR1 and CDR2 sequences are SGHAT and FQNNGV. This CDR3 is built from 14 residues. Here the CDR3 reads CASSPDRGGETQYF. CDR3 DNA sequence: TGTGCCAGCAGCCCCGACAGGGGAGGAGAGACCCAGTACTTC.

The V gene is TRBV10-3, the J gene TRBJ2-3; tentatively, D is TRBD2 (5 bases). Germline lookup yields CDR1 ENHRY and CDR2 SYGVKD. The CDR3 totals 15 residues. V was trimmed by 3 bases and J by 8 bases, leaving 18 bases between them. This chain's CDR3 is CAISDEERPLGTQYF. CDR3 in DNA: TGTGCCATCAGTGACGAAGAGCGGCCCCTGGGTACGCAGTATTTT.

This chain links TRBV6-1 with TRBJ1-2, with a weak D call TRBD1 (6 bases). CDR1 and CDR2 (germline): MNHNS, SASEGT. Trimming took 3 bases from V and 8 from J, leaving 19 bases between them. The CDR3 is 15 amino acids. The CDR3 protein is CASSERHEGGQGYTF. In DNA, the CDR3 is TGTGCCAGCAGTGAGAGGCATGAGGGGGGGCAAGGCTACACCTTC.

This clone was detected once. This chain links TRBV6-1 with TRBJ1-2, with a weak D call TRBD1 (5 bases). V lost 10 bases, J lost 0 bases, and 9 bases lay in between. From germline, CDR1 is MNHNS and CDR2 SASEGT. This CDR3 region has 12 residues. The CDR3 bases are TGTGCCAAGCGGGACGCTAACTATGGCTACACCTTC. It specifies CAKRDANYGYTF.

The chain recombines TRBV7-3 with TRBJ2-7; D remains unclear. The germline V and J ends were trimmed by 2 bases and 0 bases, with 8 bases remaining between them. The CDR3 loop spans 14 amino acids. Per germline, CDR1 SGHTA and CDR2 FQGTGA. The CDR3 sequence is CASSLQANSYEQYF. The CDR3 DNA reads TGTGCCAGCAGCTTACAAGCTAACTCCTACGAGCAGTACTTC.

This clone showed up just a few times. The chain links TRBV30 to TRBJ1-2, with 7 positions matching TRBD1. The CDR3 length is 12 residues. Germline V gene data show CDR1 as GTSNPN and CDR2 as SVGIG (reference sequence). After removal of 5 bases from V and 4 bases from J, the junction contained 4 bases not matched to a gene. The CDR3 DNA is TGTGCCTGGCACAGGGGTTTCTATGGCTACACCTTC. Translating gives CAWHRGFYGYTF.

The rearrangement uses TRBV27 and TRBJ1-1; perhaps TRBD1 as D (6 bases). From germline, CDR1 is MNHEY and CDR2 SMNVEV (reference sequence). The CDR3 totals 11 residues. V lost 3 bases and J 10 bases, leaving 9 bases between the germline ends. The CDR3 DNA sequence: TGTGCCAGCAGTTTGGGGGCTTTAGCTTTCTTT. Translating it yields CASSLGALAFF.

V and J are TRBV6-1 and TRBJ2-7, with D possibly matching TRBD2 (6 bases). Germline values: CDR1 MNHNS, CDR2 SASEGT. V dropped 1 base and J dropped 1 base, with 14 bases sitting between them. There are 16 residues in the CDR3. CDR3 nucleotide sequence: TGTGCCAGCAGTGAAGATATCGGGAGCGGGTCCTACGAGCAGTACTTC. Translation gives CASSEDIGSGSYEQYF.

The chain couples TRBV5-1 to TRBJ2-5; D possibly corresponds to TRBD2 (6 bases). CDR3 size: 14 residues. The ends were cut back, 0 bases at V and 5 bases at J, with 11 bases in the middle. Germline V gene sequence: CDR1 SGHRS, CDR2 YFSETQ. The CDR3 protein is CASSLGRAFETQYF. Here the CDR3 DNA reads TGCGCCAGCAGCTTGGGGAGGGCCTTTGAGACCCAGTACTTC.

The V and J genes are TRBV7-9 and TRBJ2-1; a possible D gene is TRBD1 (6 bases). This CDR3 is built from 15 residues. Trimming cost V 3 bases and J 4 bases, with 13 bases left between them. The germline gives CDR1 SEHNR, CDR2 FQNEAQ (reference sequence). The CDR3 coding sequence is TGTGCCAGCAGCTTTGGGGACACCCCTTACAATGAGCAGTTCTTC. It is translated as CASSFGDTPYNEQFF.

In regard to this clone: Other nucleotide sequences from this sample produce the same CDR3. J is TRBJ2-1 and V is TRBV27, with 8 bases fitting TRBD2. The CDR3 is 14 residues long. J gave up 4 bases and V 5 bases, and 4 bases lay outside the gene matches. Germline values: CDR1 MNHEY, CDR2 SMNVEV (reference sequence). The CDR3 loop reads CASSLSGSYNEQFF. The CDR3, as DNA: TGTGCCAGCAGTCTAAGCGGGAGTTACAATGAGCAGTTCTTC.